This passage covers 10 T cell receptor beta chains from one sample sequenced in a study of CD8+ T cells in alopecia areata. Sequencing relied on a cDNA template that was reverse transcribed from extracted RNA. Profiling relied on immunoSEQ multiplex PCR, and the TCRdb table lists in-frame clones only, not all of them. This table has about 150,000 clones, roughly 44% appearing once. The specimen was CD4+ T cells sorted from blood. The receptors shown here come from a human donor with alopecia areata.

This chain links TRBV5-1 with TRBJ2-7, with 12 bases matching TRBD2. Germline lookup yields CDR1 SGHRS and CDR2 YFSETQ. Unmatched junction bases numbered 21, after V lost 2 bases and J lost 6 bases. The CDR3 spans 20 residues. This chain's CDR3 is CASSFSTGLLAGGPGLEQYF. The CDR3 DNA reads as TGCGCCAGCAGCTTCAGTACAGGGCTGCTAGCGGGAGGGCCGGGGCTCGAGCAGTACTTC.

A word on this clone: Additional DNA sequences in this sample encode the identical CDR3. The chain links TRBV20-1 to TRBJ2-5; D ambiguous. CDR3 length: 11 residues. The ends were cut back, 5 bases at V and 2 bases at J, with 6 bases in the middle. Germline V CDR1 and CDR2: DFQATT, SNEGSKA (reference sequence). The CDR3 here is CSAAHQETQYF. The CDR3, as DNA: TGCAGTGCTGCCCATCAAGAGACCCAGTACTTC.

This clone was recorded a few times. The chain has TRBV29-1 and TRBJ2-7; TRBD2 matches at 10 bases. The CDR3 loop spans 13 amino acids. V was clipped by 7 bases and J by 7 bases; unmatched bases: 10. Germline lookup yields CDR1 SQVTM and CDR2 ANQGSEA. In nucleotides, the CDR3 is TGCAGCGGGGGAAGCGGGAGGGCCGAGGAGCAGTACTTC. Its translation: CSGGSGRAEEQYF.

This clone was seen a few times. This chain joins TRBV9 and TRBJ1-1; D ambiguous. The CDR3 is 15 residues long. Germline loops: CDR1 SGDLS, CDR2 YYNGEE. The V gene lost 4 bases and the J gene lost 2 bases, with 15 bases spanning the gap. DNA of the CDR3: TGTGCCAGCAGCTCTCGGGAAGGGCCAAACACTGAAGCTTTCTTT. Protein product: CASSSREGPNTEAFF.

The V and J genes are TRBV29-1 and TRBJ2-5, with unresolved D. Germline loops: CDR1 SQVTM, CDR2 ANQGSEA. Trimming took 0 bases from V and 5 from J, leaving 10 bases between them. The CDR3 loop spans 13 amino acids. The CDR3 DNA reads TGCAGCGTTGAAGAACTATATTATGAGACCCAGTACTTC. Its protein product is CSVEELYYETQYF. Filled out from reference TRBV29-1 and TRBJ2-5, the complete variable domain reads SAVISQKPSRDICQRGTSLTIQCQVDSQVTMMFWYRQQPGQSLTLIATANQGSEATYESGFVIDKFPISRPNLTFSTLTVSNMSPEDSSIYLCSVEELYYETQYFGPGTRLLVL.

This clone was detected only a few times. CDR3 protein: CSVEGVNSLNTEAFF. For the CDR3, the DNA is TGCAGCGTTGAAGGAGTTAACAGCTTGAACACTGAAGCTTTCTTT. V usage is TRBV29-1 and J usage is TRBJ1-1; D not resolved. This CDR3 comprises 15 residues. CDR1 and CDR2 (germline): SQVTM, ANQGSEA. V shed 1 base and J shed 0 bases, with 12 bases lying between them. Together with reference TRBV29-1 and TRBJ1-1, the CDR3 gives the full variable domain: SAVISQKPSRDICQRGTSLTIQCQVDSQVTMMFWYRQQPGQSLTLIATANQGSEATYESGFVIDKFPISRPNLTFSTLTVSNMSPEDSSIYLCSVEGVNSLNTEAFFGQGTRLTVV.

V and J are TRBV2 and TRBJ2-1; no clear D. V was pared by 9 bases and J by 5 bases, with 8 bases between. From germline, CDR1 is SNHLY and CDR2 FYNNEI. The CDR3 length is 11 residues. CDR3 sequence: CASSIHNEQFF. CDR3 bases: TGTGCCAGTTCGATTCACAATGAGCAGTTCTTC.

This clone has just a few counts. The V and J genes are TRBV29-1 and TRBJ2-1, with TRBD1 matching over 7 bases. The CDR3 length is 12 residues. Trimming removed 4 bases from V and 8 bases from J; junction bases left unmatched: 5. CDR1 SQVTM and CDR2 ANQGSEA come from the germline V gene. In DNA form, the CDR3 reads TGCAGCGTTGCGACAGGGAACGATGAGCAGTTCTTC. Encoded protein: CSVATGNDEQFF.

In the case of this clone: This sample also contains other DNA sequences that code for the same CDR3. The rearrangement links TRBV29-1 to TRBJ1-1; the D gene is possibly TRBD1 (6 bases). The CDR3 is 13 residues long. V was cut by 7 bases and J by 0 bases, with 12 bases left in between. CDR1 and CDR2 from the germline V gene are SQVTM and ANQGSEA. CDR3 region: CSAARGMNTEAFF. The DNA for the CDR3 is TGCAGCGCCGCCAGGGGTATGAACACTGAAGCTTTCTTT.

The gene calls are TRBV6-5 and TRBJ2-7; D possibly corresponds to TRBD1 (5 bases). Deletions cut 2 bases from V and 6 bases from J, with 14 bases between. The CDR3 has 14 residues. Germline assignment: CDR1 MNHEY and CDR2 SVGAGI. Written as DNA, the CDR3 is TGTGCCAGCAGTTACCTCGCACAGGTAGTCGAGCAGTACTTC. This codes for CASSYLAQVVEQYF.